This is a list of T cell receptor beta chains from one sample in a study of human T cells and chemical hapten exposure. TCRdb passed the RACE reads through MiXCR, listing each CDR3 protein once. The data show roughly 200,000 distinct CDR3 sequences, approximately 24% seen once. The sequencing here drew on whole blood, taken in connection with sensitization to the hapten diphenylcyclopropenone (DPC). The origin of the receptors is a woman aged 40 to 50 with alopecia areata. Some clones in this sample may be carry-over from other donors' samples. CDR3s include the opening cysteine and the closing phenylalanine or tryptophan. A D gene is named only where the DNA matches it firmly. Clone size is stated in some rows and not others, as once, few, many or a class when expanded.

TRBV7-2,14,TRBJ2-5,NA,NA,CASSFRQTQETQYF,TGTGCCAGCAGCTTCCGACAGACCCAAGAGACCCAGTACTTC
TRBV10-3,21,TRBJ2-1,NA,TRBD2,CAISEWGERADGGRAANEQFF,TGTGCCATCAGTGAGTGGGGAGAGCGAGCTGACGGCGGGAGGGCCGCCAATGAGCAGTTCTTC
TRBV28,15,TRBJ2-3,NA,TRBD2,CASSWAGGEGDTQYF,TGTGCCAGCAGTTGGGCTGGAGGGGAGGGGGATACGCAGTATTTT
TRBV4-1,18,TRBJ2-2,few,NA,CASSQGGMQAANTGELFF,TGCGCCAGCAGCCAAGGAGGAATGCAGGCCGCGAACACCGGGGAGCTGTTTTTT
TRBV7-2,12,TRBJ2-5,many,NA,CASSLYRETQYF,TGTGCCAGCAGCTTATATCGAGAGACCCAGTACTTC
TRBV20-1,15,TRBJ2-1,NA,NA,CSASGSRGLVNEQFF,TGCAGTGCTAGCGGGAGCCGTGGCTTGGTCAATGAGCAGTTCTTC
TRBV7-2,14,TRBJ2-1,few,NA,CASRRGPGDNEQFF,TGTGCCAGCAGGAGGGGTCCTGGAGACAATGAGCAGTTCTTC
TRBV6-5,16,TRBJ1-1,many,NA,CASSYFPQPANTEAFF,TGTGCCAGCAGTTACTTTCCACAGCCCGCCAACACTGAAGCTTTCTTT
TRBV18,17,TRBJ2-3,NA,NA,CASSPPNRVWGTDTQYF,TGTGCCAGCTCACCGCCAAACAGGGTATGGGGCACAGATACGCAGTATTTT
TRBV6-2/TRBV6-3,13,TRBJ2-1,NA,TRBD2,CAIRASGDNEQFF,TGTGCCATCAGGGCTAGCGGGGACAATGAGCAGTTCTTC
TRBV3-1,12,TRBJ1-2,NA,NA,CASSQAGVGYTF,TGTGCCAGCAGCCAAGCCGGGGTCGGCTACACCTTC
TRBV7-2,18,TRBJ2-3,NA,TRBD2,CASSKHPTSGSSADTQYF,TGTGCCAGCAGCAAACACCCGACTAGCGGGAGTAGTGCAGATACGCAGTATTTT
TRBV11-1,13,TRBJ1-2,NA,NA,CASSLAGDPGYTF,TGTGCCAGCAGCTTAGCAGGGGACCCTGGCTACACCTTC
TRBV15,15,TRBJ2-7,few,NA,CATSRDLSGSYEQYF,TGTGCCACCAGCAGAGATCTTAGCGGTTCGTACGAGCAGTACTTC
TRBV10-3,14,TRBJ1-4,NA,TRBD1,CATLGQGIGEKLFF,TGTGCCACCCTGGGACAGGGGATAGGAGAAAAACTGTTTTTT
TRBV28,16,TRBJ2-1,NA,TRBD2,CASKGGVTGGRSEQFF,TGTGCCAGCAAGGGAGGGGTGACGGGAGGGCGAAGTGAGCAGTTCTTC
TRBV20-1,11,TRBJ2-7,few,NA,CSAVGRYEQYF,TGCAGTGCGGTGGGCCGCTACGAGCAGTACTTC
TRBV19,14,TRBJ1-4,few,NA,CASSIDSTREKLFF,TGTGCCAGTAGTATAGATTCTACGAGGGAAAAACTGTTTTTT